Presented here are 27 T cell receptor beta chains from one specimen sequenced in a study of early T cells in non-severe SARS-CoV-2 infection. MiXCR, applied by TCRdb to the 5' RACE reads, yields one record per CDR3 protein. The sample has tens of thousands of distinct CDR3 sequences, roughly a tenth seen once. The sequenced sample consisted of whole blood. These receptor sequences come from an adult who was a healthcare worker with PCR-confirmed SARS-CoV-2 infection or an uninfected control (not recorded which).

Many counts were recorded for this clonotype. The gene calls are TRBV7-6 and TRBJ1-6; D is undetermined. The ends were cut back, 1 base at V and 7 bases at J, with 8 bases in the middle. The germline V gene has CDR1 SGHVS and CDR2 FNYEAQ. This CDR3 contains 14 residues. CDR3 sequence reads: CASSLGGGNSPLHF. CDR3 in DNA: TGTGCCAGCAGCTTAGGAGGAGGGAATTCACCCCTCCACTTT.

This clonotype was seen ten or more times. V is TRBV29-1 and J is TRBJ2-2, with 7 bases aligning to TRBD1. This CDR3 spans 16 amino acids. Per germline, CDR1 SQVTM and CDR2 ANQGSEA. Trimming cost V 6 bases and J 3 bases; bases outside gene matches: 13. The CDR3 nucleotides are TGCAGCGTGGAGTCGACAGAGGGGGCCTACACCGGGGAGCTGTTTTTT. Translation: CSVESTEGAYTGELFF.

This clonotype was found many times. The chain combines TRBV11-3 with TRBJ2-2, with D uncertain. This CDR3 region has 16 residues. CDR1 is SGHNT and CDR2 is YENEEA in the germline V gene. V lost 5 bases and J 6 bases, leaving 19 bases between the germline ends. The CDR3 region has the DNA TGTGCCAGCAGCCGTACGACTCCTTCGGTTGCCGGGGAGCTGTTTTTT. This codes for CASSRTTPSVAGELFF. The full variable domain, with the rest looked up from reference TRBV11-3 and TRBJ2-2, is EAGVVQSPRYKIIEKKQPVAFWCNPISGHNTLYWYLQNLGQGPELLIRYENEEAVDDSQLPKDRFSAERLKGVDSTLKIQPAELGDSAVYLCASSRTTPSVAGELFFGEGSRLTVL.

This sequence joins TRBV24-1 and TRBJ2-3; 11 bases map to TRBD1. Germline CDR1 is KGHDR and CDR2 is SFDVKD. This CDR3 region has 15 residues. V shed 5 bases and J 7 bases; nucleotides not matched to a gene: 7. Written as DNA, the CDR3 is TGTGCCACCAGTGTGGGGGACAGGGGGATTCATACGCAGTATTTT. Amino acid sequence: CATSVGDRGIHTQYF.

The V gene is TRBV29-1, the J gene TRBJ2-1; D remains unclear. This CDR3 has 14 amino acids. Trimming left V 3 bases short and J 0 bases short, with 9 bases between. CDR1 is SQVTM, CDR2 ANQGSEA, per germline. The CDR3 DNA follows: TGCAGCGTTGAGGGCGGCAGCTCCTACAATGAGCAGTTCTTC. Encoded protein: CSVEGGSSYNEQFF.

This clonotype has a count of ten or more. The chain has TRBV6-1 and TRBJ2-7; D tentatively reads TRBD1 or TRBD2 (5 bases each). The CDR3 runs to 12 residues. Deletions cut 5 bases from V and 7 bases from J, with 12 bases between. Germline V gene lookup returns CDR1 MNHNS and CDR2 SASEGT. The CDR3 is CASSPRGGEQYF. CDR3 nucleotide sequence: TGTGCCAGCAGTCCAAGGGGCGGGGAGCAGTACTTC.

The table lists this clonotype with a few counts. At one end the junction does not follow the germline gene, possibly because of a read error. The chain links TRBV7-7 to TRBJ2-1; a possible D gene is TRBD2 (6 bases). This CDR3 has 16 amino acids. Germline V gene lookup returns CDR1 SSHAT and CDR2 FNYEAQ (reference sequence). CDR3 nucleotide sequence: TGTGCTAGCAGCCCCTCAGTAGCGGCCGTTTACAATGAGCAGTTCTTC. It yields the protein CASSPSVAAVYNEQFF.

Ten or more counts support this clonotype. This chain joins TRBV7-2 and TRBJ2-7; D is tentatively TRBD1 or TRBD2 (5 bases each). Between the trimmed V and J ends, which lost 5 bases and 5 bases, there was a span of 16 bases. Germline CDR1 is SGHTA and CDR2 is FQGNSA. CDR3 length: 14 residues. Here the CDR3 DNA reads TGTGCCAGCAGCCTACGGGACGCCCCACACGAGCAGTACTTC. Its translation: CASSLRDAPHEQYF.

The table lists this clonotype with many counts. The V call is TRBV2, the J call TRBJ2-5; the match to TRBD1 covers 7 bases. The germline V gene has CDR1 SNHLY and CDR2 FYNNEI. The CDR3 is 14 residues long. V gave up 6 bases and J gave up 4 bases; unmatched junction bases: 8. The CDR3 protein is CASSADRAGETQYF. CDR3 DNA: TGTGCCAGCAGCGCTGACAGGGCCGGAGAGACCCAGTACTTC.

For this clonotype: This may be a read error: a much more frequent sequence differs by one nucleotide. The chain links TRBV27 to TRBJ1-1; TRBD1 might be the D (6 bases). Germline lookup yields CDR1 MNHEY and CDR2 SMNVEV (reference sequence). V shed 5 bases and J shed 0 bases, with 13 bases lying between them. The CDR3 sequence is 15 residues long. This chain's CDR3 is CASSTRTVMNTEAFF. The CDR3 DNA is TGTGCCAGCAGTACCCGGACAGTGATGAACACTGAAGCTTTCTTT.

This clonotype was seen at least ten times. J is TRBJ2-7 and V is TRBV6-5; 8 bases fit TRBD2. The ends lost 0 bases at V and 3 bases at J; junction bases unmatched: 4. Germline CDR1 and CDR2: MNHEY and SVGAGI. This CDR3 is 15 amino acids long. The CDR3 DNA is TGTGCCAGCAGTTACTCAACGGGAGGGTACTACGAGCAGTACTTC. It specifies CASSYSTGGYYEQYF.

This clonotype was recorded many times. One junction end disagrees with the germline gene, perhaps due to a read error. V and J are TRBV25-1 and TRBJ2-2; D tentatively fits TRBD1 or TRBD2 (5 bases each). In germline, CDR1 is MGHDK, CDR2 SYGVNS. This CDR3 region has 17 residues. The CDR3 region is CASSELDSNSRSGELSF. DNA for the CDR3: TGTGCCAGCAGTGAACTAGACAGCAATAGCAGGTCCGGGGAGCTGTCTTTT.

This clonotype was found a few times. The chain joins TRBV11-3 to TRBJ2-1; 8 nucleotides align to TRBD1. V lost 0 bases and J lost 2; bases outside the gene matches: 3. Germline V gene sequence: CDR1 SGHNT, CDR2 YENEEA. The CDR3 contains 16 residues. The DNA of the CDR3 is TGTGCCAGCAGCTTAGAGGGGACAGGAACCTACAATGAGCAGTTCTTC. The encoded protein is CASSLEGTGTYNEQFF.

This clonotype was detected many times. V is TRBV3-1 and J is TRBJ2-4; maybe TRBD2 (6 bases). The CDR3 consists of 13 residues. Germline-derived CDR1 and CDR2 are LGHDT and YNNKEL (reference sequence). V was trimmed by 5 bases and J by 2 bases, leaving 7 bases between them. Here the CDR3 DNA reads TGTGCCAGCAGCGGGAGGCCCAAAAACATTCAGTACTTC. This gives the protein CASSGRPKNIQYF.

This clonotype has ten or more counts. The CDR3 DNA reads as TGTGCCAGCAGTTATAATGCCGGGACAGGAATCTACGAGCAGTACTTC. Translating gives CASSYNAGTGIYEQYF. This sequence joins TRBV6-2 or TRBV6-3 and TRBJ2-7, with 8 bases lining up with TRBD1. V lost 3 bases, J lost 3 bases, and 10 bases stayed unmatched. CDR1 and CDR2 (germline): MNHEY, SVGEGT. The CDR3 contains 16 residues.

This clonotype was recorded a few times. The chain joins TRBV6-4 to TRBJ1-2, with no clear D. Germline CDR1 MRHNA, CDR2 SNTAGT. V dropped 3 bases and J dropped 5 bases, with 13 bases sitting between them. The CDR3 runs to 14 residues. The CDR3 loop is CASSDRQPLYGYTF. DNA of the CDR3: TGTGCCAGCAGTGATAGGCAGCCTCTATATGGCTACACCTTC.

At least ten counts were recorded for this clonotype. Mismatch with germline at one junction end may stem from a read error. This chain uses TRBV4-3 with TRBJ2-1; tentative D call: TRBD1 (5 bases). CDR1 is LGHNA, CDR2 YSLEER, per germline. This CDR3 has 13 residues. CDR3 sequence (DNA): TGCGCCAGCAGCAAAGACAGCTACAATGAGCAGTTCTTC. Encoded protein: CASSKDSYNEQFF.

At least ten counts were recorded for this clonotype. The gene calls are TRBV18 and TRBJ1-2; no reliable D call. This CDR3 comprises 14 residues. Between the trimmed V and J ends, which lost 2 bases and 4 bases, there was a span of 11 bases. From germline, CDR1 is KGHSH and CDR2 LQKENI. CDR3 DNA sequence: TGTGCCAGCTCACCATCAGCAGACATCTATGGCTACACCTTC. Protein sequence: CASSPSADIYGYTF.

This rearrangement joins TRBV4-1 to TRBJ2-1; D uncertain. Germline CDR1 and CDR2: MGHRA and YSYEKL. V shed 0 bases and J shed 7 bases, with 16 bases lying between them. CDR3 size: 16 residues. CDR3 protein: CASSQDPAAPRNEQFF. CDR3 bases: TGCGCCAGCAGCCAAGATCCGGCGGCACCCAGGAATGAGCAGTTCTTC.

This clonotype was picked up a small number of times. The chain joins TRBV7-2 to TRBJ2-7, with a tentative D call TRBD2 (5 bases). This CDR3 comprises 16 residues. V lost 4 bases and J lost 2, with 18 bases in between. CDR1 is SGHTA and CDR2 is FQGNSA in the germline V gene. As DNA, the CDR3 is TGTGCCAGCAGCTCGAAAGGTGACTCGGGGACCTACGAGCAGTACTTC. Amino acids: CASSSKGDSGTYEQYF.

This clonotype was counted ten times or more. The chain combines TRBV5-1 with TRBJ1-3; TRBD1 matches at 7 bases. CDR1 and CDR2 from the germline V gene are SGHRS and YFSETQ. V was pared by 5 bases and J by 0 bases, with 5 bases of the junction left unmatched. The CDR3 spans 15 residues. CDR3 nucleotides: TGCGCCAGCAGTCCGGGACAGAGCTCTGGAAACACCATATATTTT. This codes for CASSPGQSSGNTIYF.

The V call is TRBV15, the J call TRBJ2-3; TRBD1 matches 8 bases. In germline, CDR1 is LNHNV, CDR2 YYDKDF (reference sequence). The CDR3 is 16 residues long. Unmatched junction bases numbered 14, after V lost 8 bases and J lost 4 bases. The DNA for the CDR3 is TGTGCCACCCGGGCCCCGGGACAGGCAAGGTCAGATACGCAGTATTTT. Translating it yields CATRAPGQARSDTQYF.

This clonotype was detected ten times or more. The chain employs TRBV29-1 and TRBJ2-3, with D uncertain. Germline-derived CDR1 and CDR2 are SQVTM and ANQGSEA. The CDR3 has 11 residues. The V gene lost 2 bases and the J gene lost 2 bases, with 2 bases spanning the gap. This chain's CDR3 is CSVEITDTQYF. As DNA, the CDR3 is TGCAGCGTTGAAATCACAGATACGCAGTATTTT.

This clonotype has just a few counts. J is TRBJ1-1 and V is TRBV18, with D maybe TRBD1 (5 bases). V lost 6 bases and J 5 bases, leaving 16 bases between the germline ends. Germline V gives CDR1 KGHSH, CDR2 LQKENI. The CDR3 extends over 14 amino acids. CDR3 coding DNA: TGTGCCAGCTCCCTCGGGACGGTATATACTGAAGCTTTCTTT. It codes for CASSLGTVYTEAFF.

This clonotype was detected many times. CDR3 in amino acids: CSATGEGSTDTQYF. DNA of the CDR3: TGCAGTGCTACCGGAGAGGGAAGTACAGATACGCAGTATTTT. V and J are TRBV20-1 and TRBJ2-3, with D perhaps matching TRBD2 (5 bases). The CDR3 contains 14 residues. Germline loops: CDR1 DFQATT, CDR2 SNEGSKA (reference sequence). Trimming took 4 bases from V and 3 from J, leaving 14 bases between them.

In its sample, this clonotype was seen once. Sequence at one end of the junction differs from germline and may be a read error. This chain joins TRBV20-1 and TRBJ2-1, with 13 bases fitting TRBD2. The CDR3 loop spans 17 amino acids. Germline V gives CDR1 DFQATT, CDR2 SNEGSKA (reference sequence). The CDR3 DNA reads TGCAGTGCTAGACCCTGGACTAGCGGGAGCTCCTGCAATGAGCAGTTCTTC. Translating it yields CSARPWTSGSSCNEQFF.

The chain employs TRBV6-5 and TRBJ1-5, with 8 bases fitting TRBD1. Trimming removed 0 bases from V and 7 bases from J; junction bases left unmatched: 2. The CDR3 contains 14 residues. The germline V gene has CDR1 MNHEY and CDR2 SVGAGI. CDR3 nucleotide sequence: TGTGCCAGCAGTTACTCGGACAGGGACCAGCCCCAGCATTTT. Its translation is CASSYSDRDQPQHF.